This TCR beta chain was sequenced in a study of T cell responses to AZD1222 COVID-19 vaccine. Using immunoSEQ multiplex PCR, the repertoire was profiled, and TCRdb retains in-frame clones only, with some absent. The sample holds more than 110,000 clones; approximately 94% are singletons and the top ten take about 9.1%. Trimming removed 3 bases from V and 6 bases from J; junction bases left unmatched: 11. CDR1 is MNHEY and CDR2 is SVGEGT in the germline V gene. The CDR3 covers 15 residues. This sample comprised peripheral blood, obtained on day 0 of AZD1222 vaccination. The chain uses TRBV6-2 or TRBV6-3 and TRBJ2-7; TRBD1 matches 7 bases. This TCR was recovered from an adult in good health. The CDR3: CASSYTGQWVTEQYF. CDR3 DNA: TGTGCCAGCAGTTATACGGGACAGTGGGTGACCGAGCAGTACTTC.